These 4 T cell receptor beta chains were sequenced from one sample in a study of graft-versus-host responses after intestinal transplantation. Some clones are missing from TCRdb's copy, which holds only in-frame ones; the method was immunoSEQ multiplex PCR. Of under 45,000 clones listed, just over 90% are singletons. Material: PBMCs, obtained 734 days after intestinal transplantation. The receptors come from a human patient who received an intestinal transplant, so some T cells may come from the graft donor.

The V and J genes are TRBV11-2 and TRBJ1-1; no reliable D call. This CDR3 is 13 amino acids long. Germline CDR1 is SGHAT and CDR2 is FQNNGV. V was trimmed by 1 base and J by 1 base, leaving 4 bases between them. CDR3 coding DNA: TGTGCCAGCAGCTTAGGACGGAACACTGAAGCTTTCTTT. Protein sequence: CASSLGRNTEAFF.

This clone was seen a handful of times. The chain links TRBV10-1 to TRBJ2-2; D gene ambiguous. Trimming shortened V by 6 bases and J by 4 bases, and 9 bases separated the two germline ends. This CDR3 spans 13 amino acids. Germline assignment: CDR1 WNHNN and CDR2 SYGVQD (reference sequence). The CDR3 bases are TGCGCCAGCAGCCTGCAAGCCACCGGGGAGCTGTTTTTT. It is translated as CASSLQATGELFF.

The rearrangement uses TRBV25-1 and TRBJ1-1, with D maybe TRBD1 (6 bases). V dropped 0 bases and J dropped 0 bases, with 8 bases sitting between them. CDR1 and CDR2 (germline): MGHDK, SYGVNS. This CDR3 is 15 amino acids long. The CDR3 bases are TGTGCCAGCAGTGAATACGGGGGCCTGAACACTGAAGCTTTCTTT. The encoded protein is CASSEYGGLNTEAFF.

The chain employs TRBV15 and TRBJ1-1; no definite D call. The CDR3 runs 15 residues. Trimming took off 0 bases at V and 3 bases at J, with 11 bases between the two ends. Germline CDR1 and CDR2: LNHNV and YYDKDF (reference sequence). CDR3 DNA: TGTGCCACCAGCAGAGATCTTGGGGTTGACACTGAAGCTTTCTTT. Protein: CATSRDLGVDTEAFF.